The 25 T cell receptor beta chains below come from one sample, sequenced in a study of blood T cell repertoires in COVID-19. Measured with immunoSEQ multiplex PCR; TCRdb has only the in-frame clones, and not every one. The table lists about 300,000 clones, 85% of them singletons. The sample was peripheral blood. The receptor source for this set is a human donor in a cohort sampled during active COVID-19.

Notes on this clone: This sample includes further DNA sequences coding for the same CDR3. The genes are TRBV6-5 and TRBJ1-5; a weak D match, TRBD1 (6 bases). In germline, CDR1 is MNHEY, CDR2 SVGAGI. V was shortened by 5 bases and J by 2 bases, with 10 bases between the two germline ends. The CDR3 has 14 amino acids. The CDR3 is CASSPRGRNQPQHF. The CDR3 DNA follows: TGTGCCAGCAGTCCCAGGGGCCGCAATCAGCCCCAGCATTTT.

The J gene is TRBJ2-7, the V gene TRBV15, with a weak D call TRBD2 (7 bases). V lost 0 bases, J lost 6 bases, and 15 bases lay in between. Germline CDR1 and CDR2: LNHNV and YYDKDF (reference sequence). The CDR3 length is 15 residues. The CDR3 DNA follows: TGTGCCACCAGCAGAGACTGGGGGGGGCCGAGCGAGCAGTACTTC. Residues: CATSRDWGGPSEQYF.

This clone was recorded many times. The chain combines TRBV7-9 with TRBJ2-7, with TRBD2 identical over 7 bases. CDR1 is SEHNR and CDR2 is FQNEAQ in the germline V gene (reference sequence). Losses at the gene ends were 5 bases for V and 3 bases for J; bases not matched to a gene: 7. This CDR3 comprises 14 residues. The CDR3, as DNA: TGTGCCAGCAGCCCGAGGGCTAGCGGCTACGAGCAGTACTTC. Its translation is CASSPRASGYEQYF.

V gene TRBV18 combines with J gene TRBJ1-6; 9 nucleotides match TRBD1. J was trimmed by 8 bases and V by 8 bases; bases with no gene match: 4. Germline assignment: CDR1 KGHSH and CDR2 LQKENI. This CDR3 spans 13 amino acids. The DNA for the CDR3 is TGTGCCAGCACCCGGGACAGGGATTCACCCCTCCACTTT. Its protein is CASTRDRDSPLHF. The full variable domain, with the rest looked up from reference TRBV18 and TRBJ1-6, is NAGVMQNPRHLVRRRGQEARLRCSPMKGHSHVYWYRQLPEEGLKFMVYLQKENIIDESGMPKERFSAEFPKEGPSILRIQQVVRGDSAAYFCASTRDRDSPLHFGNGTRLTVT.

The rearrangement uses TRBV24-1 and TRBJ2-3, with 7 nucleotides matching TRBD2. Trimming at V came to 2 bases and at J to 1 base, leaving 5 bases not matched to a gene. The CDR3 totals 16 residues. Germline CDR1 and CDR2: KGHDR and SFDVKD. Here the CDR3 reads CATSDSRRGGTDTQYF. The CDR3 DNA is TGTGCCACCAGTGATTCCCGCCGGGGGGGCACAGATACGCAGTATTTT.

The chain employs TRBV29-1 and TRBJ2-1, with a tentative D call TRBD1 (8 bases). Germline-derived CDR1 and CDR2 are SQVTM and ANQGSEA. The CDR3 spans 15 residues. V was shortened by 8 bases and J by 7 bases, with 24 bases between the two germline ends. CDR3 in DNA: TGCAGCTTGGGGAGGGGGACAGGTGGAGGAAATGAGCAGTTCTTC. Its translation is CSLGRGTGGGNEQFF.

The gene calls are TRBV7-3 and TRBJ2-3; 9 bases fit TRBD2. The V gene end was trimmed by 2 bases and the J gene end by 2 bases; junction bases not matched to a gene: 8. CDR1 is SGHTA and CDR2 is FQGTGA in the germline V gene. This CDR3 is built from 17 residues. CDR3 sequence: CASSLLGSGGFTDTQYF. The DNA of the CDR3 is TGTGCCAGCAGCTTACTGGGTAGCGGGGGATTCACAGATACGCAGTATTTT.

V gene TRBV18 combines with J gene TRBJ2-3; TRBD2 matches 7 bases. From germline, CDR1 is KGHSH and CDR2 LQKENI. This CDR3 is 13 amino acids long. Trimming removed 6 bases from V and 11 bases from J; junction bases left unmatched: 11. The CDR3 DNA reads as TGTGCCAGCTCCCCTCAACCCCTAGCGGAGCAGTATTTT. As protein: CASSPQPLAEQYF.

The chain uses TRBV6-2 or TRBV6-3 and TRBJ1-1; D is unclear. Trimming pared 0 bases from V and 5 bases from J, leaving 13 bases between. The CDR3 totals 15 residues. Germline CDR1 and CDR2: MNHEY and SVGEGT. The CDR3 reads CASSYSRVGTTEAFF. CDR3 coding DNA: TGTGCCAGCAGTTACTCGAGGGTTGGTACGACTGAAGCTTTCTTT.

This clone was counted only a few times. The chain is built from TRBV6-1 and TRBJ1-3, with TRBD1 as a possible D gene (5 bases). This CDR3 region has 16 residues. The germline V and J ends were trimmed by 3 bases and 0 bases, with 12 bases remaining between them. CDR1 MNHNS and CDR2 SASEGT come from the germline V gene. CDR3 loop: CASSEAGPNSGNTIYF. The CDR3 DNA sequence: TGTGCCAGCAGTGAGGCGGGACCGAACTCTGGAAACACCATATATTTT.

The V call is TRBV3-1 (or the pseudogene TRBV3-2), the J call TRBJ2-7; D is unclear. In germline, CDR1 is LGHDT, CDR2 YNNKEL (reference sequence). V lost 5 bases and J lost 4, with 6 bases in between. The CDR3 is 11 amino acids. CDR3 sequence reads: CASSSSYEQYF. The CDR3 DNA is TGTGCCAGCAGCTCTTCTTACGAGCAGTACTTC.

CDR3 in amino acids: CASSSRQGLYGYTF. The CDR3 bases are TGTGCCAGCAGCTCCCGACAGGGACTCTATGGCTACACCTTC. This rearrangement joins TRBV5-4 to TRBJ1-2; 7 positions match TRBD1. The CDR3 contains 14 residues. The trim removed 3 bases at V and 4 bases at J, leaving 6 bases unmatched. Per the germline V gene, CDR1 is SGHNT and CDR2 is YYREEE (reference sequence). The whole variable domain, remainder taken from reference TRBV5-4 and TRBJ1-2, is ETGVTQSPTHLIKTRGQQVTLRCSSQSGHNTVSWYQQALGQGPQFIFQYYREEENGRGNFPPRFSGLQFPNYSSELNVNALELDDSALYLCASSSRQGLYGYTFGSGTRLTVV.

This clone has just one count. This sequence joins TRBV9 and TRBJ2-5; 10 nucleotides agree with TRBD2. The V and J ends lost 4 bases and 2 bases, in that order; junction bases with no gene match: 8. There are 16 residues in the CDR3. Germline assignment: CDR1 SGDLS and CDR2 YYNGEE. DNA for the CDR3: TGTGCCAGCAGCACCCGGACTAGCGGCATACAAGAGACCCAGTACTTC. Its translation: CASSTRTSGIQETQYF. The full variable domain, in which reference TRBV9 and TRBJ2-5 provide the parts outside the CDR3, is DSGVTQTPKHLITATGQRVTLRCSPRSGDLSVYWYQQSLDQGLQFLIQYYNGEERAKGNILERFSAQQFPDLHSELNLSSLELGDSALYFCASSTRTSGIQETQYFGPGTRLLVL.

V is TRBV18 and J is TRBJ2-1; TRBD2 agrees at 7 bases. This CDR3 is 16 amino acids long. V trimming: 3 bases; J trimming: 12 bases; junction bases outside the gene matches: 17. From germline, CDR1 is KGHSH and CDR2 LQKENI. The chain's CDR3 is CASSPYTSAGIFGQFF. CDR3 DNA: TGTGCCAGCTCACCCTACACTAGCGCGGGGATATTCGGGCAGTTCTTC.

This clone was picked up a small number of times. The J gene is TRBJ1-5, the V gene TRBV19; the D gene is possibly TRBD1 (6 bases). V was clipped by 3 bases and J by 4 bases, with 16 bases between them. CDR3 length: 16 amino acids. Looked up from germline, CDR1 is LNHDA and CDR2 is SQIVND (reference sequence). This CDR3 reads CASSISDSGINQPQHF. The CDR3 DNA sequence: TGTGCCAGTAGTATCTCGGACAGCGGGATTAATCAGCCCCAGCATTTT.

This rearrangement joins TRBV11-2 to TRBJ2-1; no firm D call. Trimming shortened V by 3 bases and J by 7 bases, and 10 bases separated the two germline ends. The CDR3 covers 13 residues. Per the germline V gene, CDR1 is SGHAT and CDR2 is FQNNGV. This chain's CDR3 is CASSFSATNEQFF. As DNA, the CDR3 is TGTGCCAGCAGCTTTTCCGCTACGAATGAGCAGTTCTTC.

The J gene is TRBJ2-5, the V gene TRBV27, with a weak D call TRBD1 (6 bases). CDR3 length equals 15 residues. V lost 2 bases and J 3 bases, leaving 13 bases between the germline ends. Germline V gene lookup returns CDR1 MNHEY and CDR2 SMNVEV (reference sequence). CDR3 residues: CASSLMTGGEETQYF. The CDR3 DNA reads as TGTGCCAGCAGTTTAATGACAGGAGGAGAAGAGACCCAGTACTTC.

The genes are TRBV6-5 and TRBJ1-5, with a possible D match to TRBD1 (5 bases). V was shortened by 4 bases and J by 4 bases, with 8 bases between the two germline ends. Germline-derived CDR1 and CDR2 are MNHEY and SVGAGI. This CDR3 contains 13 residues. CDR3 loop: CASSFRANQPQHF. In DNA, the CDR3 is TGTGCCAGCAGTTTCAGGGCAAATCAGCCCCAGCATTTT.

Concerning this clone itself: The sample contains more than one DNA sequence encoding this CDR3. The chain combines TRBV5-1 with TRBJ2-7; 11 bases line up with TRBD1. CDR3 length: 15 residues. Germline lookup yields CDR1 SGHRS and CDR2 YFSETQ. Trimming at V came to 2 bases and at J to 1 base, leaving 2 bases not matched to a gene. CDR3 sequence reads: CASSLGTGGSYEQYF. CDR3 DNA sequence: TGCGCCAGCAGCTTAGGGACAGGGGGATCCTACGAGCAGTACTTC.

This chain links TRBV2 with TRBJ2-7; TRBD1 matches at 8 bases. With 5 bases clipped from V and 4 bases from J, the junction kept 4 bases outside the gene matches. CDR3 length: 13 amino acids. Germline V CDR1 and CDR2: SNHLY, FYNNEI. CDR3 in DNA: TGTGCCAGCAGTCGGGACAGGTTGTACGAGCAGTACTTC. It codes for CASSRDRLYEQYF.

This chain joins TRBV19 and TRBJ2-2; no reliable D call. The CDR3 runs 15 residues. V shed 6 bases and J shed 1 base, with 12 bases lying between them. Germline assignment: CDR1 LNHDA and CDR2 SQIVND (reference sequence). In nucleotides, the CDR3 is TGTGCCAGTAGACCAACGACAAAGAACACCGGGGAGCTGTTTTTT. Its protein is CASRPTTKNTGELFF.

This rearrangement joins TRBV28 to TRBJ1-2; no clear D gene. The V end lost 5 bases, the J end lost 8 bases, and 21 bases lay between the germline ends. The CDR3 has 15 residues. From germline, CDR1 is MDHEN and CDR2 SYDVKM. CDR3 protein: CASSPLTETARGYTF. CDR3 coding DNA: TGTGCCAGCAGTCCACTTACGGAGACCGCGCGAGGCTACACCTTC.

The J gene is TRBJ1-4, the V gene TRBV27, with D possibly being TRBD1 (5 bases). The CDR3 spans 14 residues. Trimming stripped 6 bases from V and 5 bases from J, with 13 bases between. Per germline, CDR1 MNHEY and CDR2 SMNVEV (reference sequence). The CDR3 DNA is TGTGCCAGCAGCAGACATGGGGCGAATGAAAAACTGTTTTTT. Translating it yields CASSRHGANEKLFF.

This sequence joins TRBV7-9 and TRBJ1-1; D unresolved. Per the germline V gene, CDR1 is SEHNR and CDR2 is FQNEAQ (reference sequence). V was clipped by 3 bases and J by 3 bases, with 11 bases between them. The CDR3 totals 14 residues. The CDR3 reads CASSFFVDYTEAFF. CDR3 nucleotides: TGTGCCAGCAGCTTTTTTGTTGACTACACTGAAGCTTTCTTT.

The chain couples TRBV19 to TRBJ2-4; TRBD2 matches at 10 bases. V gave up 5 bases and J gave up 10 bases; unmatched junction bases: 14. Per the germline V gene, CDR1 is LNHDA and CDR2 is SQIVND (reference sequence). The CDR3 is 16 residues long. DNA of the CDR3: TGTGCCAGTAGTGCCCGGACTAGCGGAACCCGTGAAATTCAGTACTTC. It encodes CASSARTSGTREIQYF.